Included here is one T cell receptor beta chain sequence, with context. CDR3 length: 15 amino acids. CDR1 is LNHDA and CDR2 is SQIVND in the germline V gene (reference sequence). The germline V and J ends were trimmed by 4 bases and 3 bases, with 15 bases remaining between them. This record belongs to a study of blood T cell repertoires in COVID-19. Across the study: Sites across the United States, Italy and Spain contributed samples from acute and convalescent COVID-19.

Measured with immunoSEQ multiplex PCR; TCRdb has only the in-frame clones, and not every one. The profile covers under 200,000 clones, with around nine tenths appearing a single time and 5% to 6.5% taken by the ten largest. Material: peripheral blood. This TCR came from a man in his forties with active or convalescent COVID-19. V usage is TRBV19 and J usage is TRBJ1-2, with D uncertain. CDR3 protein: CASSRTAAEDYGYTF. CDR3 DNA: TGTGCCAGTAGTAGAACAGCGGCCGAAGACTATGGCTACACCTTC.